The rows below give T cell receptor beta chains drawn from one sample of a study of blood T cell repertoires in COVID-19. TCRdb keeps only in-frame clones here, not all; method: immunoSEQ multiplex PCR. The sample contains approximately 190,000 clones, roughly four fifths of which appear only once. The sequencing input was peripheral blood. All receptors derive from a young man with active or convalescent COVID-19. The CDR3 runs from the conserved cysteine through the conserved F or W. Each record gives: clone size, V gene, D gene, J gene, CDR3 DNA, CDR3 protein. The D gene is left open where the match is weak. Size is stated for part of the rows, as once, few or many counts, or as a class when the clone is expanded.

NA	TRBV11-2	NA	TRBJ1-3	TGTGCCAGCCACCAAGTAGAGGAGGGAAACACCATATATTTT	CASHQVEEGNTIYF
NA	TRBV6-2/TRBV6-3	TRBD1	TRBJ2-7	TGTGCCAGCAGTCGGACAGGGCCCTACGAGCAGTACTTC	CASSRTGPYEQYF
NA	TRBV18	NA	TRBJ1-6	TGTGCCAGCTCACCACCCATAACAGAAGGGGTAAACTCACCCCTCCACTTT	CASSPPITEGVNSPLHF
NA	TRBV11-3	NA	TRBJ2-7	TGTGCCAGCAGCACCAGGGGGACTCAAGCCTACGAGCAGTACTTC	CASSTRGTQAYEQYF
NA	TRBV21-1	NA	TRBJ1-1	TGTGCCAGCAGCAAGCAGGGGGCGGAGGGTTTCGTGAACACTGAAGCTTTCTTT	CASSKQGAEGFVNTEAFF
NA	TRBV28	NA	TRBJ1-5	TGTGCCAGCATCCAGGGTTTTCTCAATCAGCCCCAGCATTTT	CASIQGFLNQPQHF
NA	TRBV5-1	NA	TRBJ1-1	TGCGCCAGCAGCTTGGCCGTATTCGGGGGAGGCACTGAAGCTTTCTTT	CASSLAVFGGGTEAFF
once	TRBV6-5	NA	TRBJ2-2	TGTGCCAGCAGTATCCAGGGGGGCGGGGAGCTGTTTTTT	CASSIQGGGELFF
NA	TRBV6-1	NA	TRBJ2-5	TGTGCCAGCAGTGAATGGCTTCTAGCCGGGGAGACCCAGTACTTC	CASSEWLLAGETQYF
NA	TRBV18	NA	TRBJ1-1	TGTGCCAGCTCCCGGATGGGAGAGAACACTGAAGCTTTCTTT	CASSRMGENTEAFF
few	TRBV7-9	TRBD1	TRBJ2-5	TGTGCCAGCAGCTTAGGGACAGGGGTAACAGGAGAGACCCAGTACTTC	CASSLGTGVTGETQYF
once	TRBV18	TRBD1	TRBJ1-3	TGTGCCAGCTCACCCTGGACAGGAGGCTCGTCTGGAAACACCATATATTTT	CASSPWTGGSSGNTIYF
NA	TRBV24-1	TRBD1	TRBJ1-4	TGTGCCACCAGTGATCCCGGACAGGGAAGGAGGGAAAAACTGTTTTTT	CATSDPGQGRREKLFF
NA	TRBV6-5	TRBD2	TRBJ2-3	TGTGCCAGCAGCGAGGGAGGGACTAGGGCCTTTACGCAGTATTTT	CASSEGGTRAFTQYF
once	TRBV6-5	TRBD2	TRBJ2-2	TGTGCCAGCAGTATTAGCGGGGCCGGGGAGCTGTTTTTT	CASSISGAGELFF
NA	TRBV10-3	NA	TRBJ2-5	TGTGCCATCAGTTACAGGGTGGGGGAGACCCAGTACTTC	CAISYRVGETQYF
once	TRBV7-3	NA	TRBJ1-2	TGTGCCAGCAGCTCAGGAACAACTGGATACGGCAACTATGGCTACACCTTC	CASSSGTTGYGNYGYTF
NA	TRBV2	TRBD1	TRBJ2-3	TGTGCCAGCATTAACAGGGGCCCAACTAGCACAGATACGCAGTATTTT	CASINRGPTSTDTQYF
NA	TRBV27	NA	TRBJ1-4	TGTGCCAGCAGTCCCCTTGACAGCGCAACTAATGAAAAACTGTTTTTT	CASSPLDSATNEKLFF
NA	TRBV18	NA	TRBJ1-3	TGTGCCAGCTCACCGATGACAGGTGCCCGAAACACCATATATTTT	CASSPMTGARNTIYF
NA	TRBV28	TRBD1	TRBJ1-1	TGTGCCAGCAGGTACAGGGGACTGAACACTGAAGCTTTCTTT	CASRYRGLNTEAFF
NA	TRBV9	TRBD2	TRBJ2-7	TGTGCCAGCAGCGTAGCCCCCCAGCGGGAGGGCCACGAGCAGTACTTC	CASSVAPQREGHEQYF
few	TRBV24-1	TRBD2	TRBJ2-3	TGTGCCACCAGGAATAGCGGGGGCACAGATACGCAGTATTTT	CATRNSGGTDTQYF
NA	TRBV7-9	NA	TRBJ2-1	TGTGCCAGCAGCTTCCCAAACTACAATGAGCAGTTCTTC	CASSFPNYNEQFF
NA	TRBV6-5	NA	TRBJ1-1	TGTGCCAGCATAAGTAAAGGGGGAACTGAAGCTTTCTTT	CASISKGGTEAFF
NA	TRBV24-1	TRBD1	TRBJ2-1	TGTGCCACCAGTGACCCGGGACAGGGGGACAATGAGCAGTTCTTC	CATSDPGQGDNEQFF
NA	TRBV25-1	TRBD1	TRBJ1-2	TGTGCCAGCAGTGACCCGGGACAGGGGGCGAGTGGCTACACCTTC	CASSDPGQGASGYTF
NA	TRBV2	TRBD2	TRBJ2-7	TGTGCCAGCAGTGAAGCGTTAGCGGGAGGAGCCCCTCGGGAGCAGTACTTC	CASSEALAGGAPREQYF
few	TRBV12-2	NA	TRBJ2-1	TGTGCAAGTCGCCCGACTAGCGGCTCCTACAATGAGCAGTTCTTC	CASRPTSGSYNEQFF
NA	TRBV15	NA	TRBJ1-1	TGTGCCACCAGCAGCACGAGACAGGTCGATGAAGCTTTCTTT	CATSSTRQVDEAFF
NA	TRBV30	NA	TRBJ1-1	TGTGCCTGGAGTGCCGGGATAGGTATCACTGAAGCTTTCTTT	CAWSAGIGITEAFF
once	TRBV30	NA	TRBJ2-2	TGTGCCTGGAGTGTACTAGGCCGCACCGGGGAGCTGTTTTTT	CAWSVLGRTGELFF
NA	TRBV5-4	NA	TRBJ2-2	TGTGCCAGCAGCTTGGGCGTGAAGGCGGGTAACACCGGGGAGCTGTTTTTT	CASSLGVKAGNTGELFF
NA	TRBV28	NA	TRBJ1-5	TGTGCCAGCAGTTTATACGCTGTCGGGCAGCCCCAGCATTTT	CASSLYAVGQPQHF
NA	TRBV6-6	NA	TRBJ1-2	TGTGCCAGCACCGACACAGGGCGGGTCGGCTATGGCTACACCTTC	CASTDTGRVGYGYTF
NA	TRBV6-2/TRBV6-3	NA	TRBJ1-2	TGTGCCAGCAGCTTCCAACAGCAAGCTAACTATGGCTACACCTTC	CASSFQQQANYGYTF
NA	TRBV20-1	NA	TRBJ2-1	TGCAGTGCGGCAGGGGTAAATGAGCAGTTCTTC	CSAAGVNEQFF
NA	TRBV3-1/TRBV3-2	TRBD1	TRBJ1-2	TGTGCCAGCAGCCAGTCTGACAGGGATCGCTATGGCTACACCTTC	CASSQSDRDRYGYTF
few	TRBV4-1	TRBD2	TRBJ2-2	TGCGCCAGCAGCCAGTCACTGCTAGCGGGGGGGCTCACCGGGGAGCTGTTTTTT	CASSQSLLAGGLTGELFF
NA	TRBV19	TRBD1	TRBJ2-7	TGTGCCAGTAGTGGCCGGGACAGGGTCTACGAGCAGTACTTC	CASSGRDRVYEQYF
NA	TRBV7-8	TRBD1	TRBJ2-7	TGTGCCAGCAGCCAGAGTAGGACAGGGGGCTCCGAGCAGTACTTC	CASSQSRTGGSEQYF
once	TRBV28	NA	TRBJ2-1	TGTGCCAGCAGTCCCCCCCGCGCGGGCCGGTCGGACAATGAGCAGTTCTTC	CASSPPRAGRSDNEQFF